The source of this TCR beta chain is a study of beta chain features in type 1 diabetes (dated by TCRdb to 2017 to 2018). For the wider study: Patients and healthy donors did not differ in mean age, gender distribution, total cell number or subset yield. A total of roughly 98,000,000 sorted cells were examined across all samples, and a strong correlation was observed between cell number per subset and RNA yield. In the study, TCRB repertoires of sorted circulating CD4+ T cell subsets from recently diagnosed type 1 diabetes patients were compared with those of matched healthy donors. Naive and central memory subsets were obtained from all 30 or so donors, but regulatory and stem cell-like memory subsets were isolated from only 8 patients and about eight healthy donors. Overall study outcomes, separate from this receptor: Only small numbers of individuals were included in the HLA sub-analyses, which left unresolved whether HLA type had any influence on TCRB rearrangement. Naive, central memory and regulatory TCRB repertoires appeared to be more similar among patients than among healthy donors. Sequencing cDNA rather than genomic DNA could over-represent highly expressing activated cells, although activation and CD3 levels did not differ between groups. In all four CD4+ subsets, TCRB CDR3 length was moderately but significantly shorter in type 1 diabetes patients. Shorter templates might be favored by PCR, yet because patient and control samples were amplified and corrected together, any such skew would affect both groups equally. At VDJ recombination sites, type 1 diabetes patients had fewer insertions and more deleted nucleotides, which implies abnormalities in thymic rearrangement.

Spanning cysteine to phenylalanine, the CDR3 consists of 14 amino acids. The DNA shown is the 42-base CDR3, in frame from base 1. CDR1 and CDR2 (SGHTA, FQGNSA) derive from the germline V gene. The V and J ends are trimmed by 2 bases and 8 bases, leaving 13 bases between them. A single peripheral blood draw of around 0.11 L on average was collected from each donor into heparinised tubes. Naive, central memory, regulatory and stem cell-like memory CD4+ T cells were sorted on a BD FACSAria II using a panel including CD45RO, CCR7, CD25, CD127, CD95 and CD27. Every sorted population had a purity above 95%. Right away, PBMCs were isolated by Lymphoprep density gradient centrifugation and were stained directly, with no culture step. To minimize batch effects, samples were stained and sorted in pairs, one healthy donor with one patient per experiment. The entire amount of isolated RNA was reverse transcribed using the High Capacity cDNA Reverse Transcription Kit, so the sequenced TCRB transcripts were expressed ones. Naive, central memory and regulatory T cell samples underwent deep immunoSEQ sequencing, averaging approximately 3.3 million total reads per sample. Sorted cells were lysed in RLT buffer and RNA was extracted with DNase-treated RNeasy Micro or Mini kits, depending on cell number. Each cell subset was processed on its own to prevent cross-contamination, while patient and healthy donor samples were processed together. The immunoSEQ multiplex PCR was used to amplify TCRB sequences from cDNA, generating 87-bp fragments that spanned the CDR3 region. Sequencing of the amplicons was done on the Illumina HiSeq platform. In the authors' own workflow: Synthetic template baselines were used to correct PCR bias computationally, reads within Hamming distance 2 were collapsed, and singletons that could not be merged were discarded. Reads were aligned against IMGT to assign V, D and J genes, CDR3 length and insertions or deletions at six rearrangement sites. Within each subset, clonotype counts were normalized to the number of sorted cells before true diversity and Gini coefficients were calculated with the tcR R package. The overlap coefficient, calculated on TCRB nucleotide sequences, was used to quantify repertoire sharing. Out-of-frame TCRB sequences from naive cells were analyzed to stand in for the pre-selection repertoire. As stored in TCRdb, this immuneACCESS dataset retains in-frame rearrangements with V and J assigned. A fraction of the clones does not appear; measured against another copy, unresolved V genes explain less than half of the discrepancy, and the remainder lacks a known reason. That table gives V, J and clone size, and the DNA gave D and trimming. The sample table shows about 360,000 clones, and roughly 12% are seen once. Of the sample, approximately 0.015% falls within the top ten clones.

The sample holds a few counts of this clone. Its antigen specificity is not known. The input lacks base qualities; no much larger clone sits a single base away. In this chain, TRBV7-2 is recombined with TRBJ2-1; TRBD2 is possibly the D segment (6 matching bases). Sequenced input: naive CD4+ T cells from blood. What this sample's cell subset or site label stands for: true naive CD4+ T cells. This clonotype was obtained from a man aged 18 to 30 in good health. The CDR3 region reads CASSLIGGNDEQFF. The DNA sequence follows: TGTGCCAGCAGCTTAATCGGCGGGAATGATGAGCAGTTCTTC.